Below, 3 T cell receptor beta chains from the same sample are listed, as sequenced in a study of CXCR3-negative and CXCR3-positive naive CD8 T cells. It was by 5' RACE with UMI labels that the TRB cDNA libraries were prepared. TCRdb re-called the 5' RACE reads and gives one entry per CDR3 protein, without DNA. The table lists some 56,000 distinct CDR3 sequences. The material sequenced was memory CD8+ T cells from blood. Receptors originate from a human donor in good health. Some clones in this sample may be carry-over from other donors' samples.

The chain uses TRBV20-1 and TRBJ2-1; TCRdb outputs TRBD1, but without DNA this stays unchecked. Germline-derived CDR1 and CDR2 are DFQATT and SNEGSKA (reference sequence). The CDR3 consists of 16 residues. The CDR3 protein is CSARNRGLRSYNEQFF.

The V call is TRBV29-1, the J call TRBJ2-1; checking the TCRdb D call of TRBD2 is not possible without DNA. The germline V gene has CDR1 SQVTM and CDR2 ANQGSEA. This CDR3 comprises 14 residues. Here the CDR3 reads CSAGGTASYNDQFF.

The gene calls are TRBV20-1 and TRBJ2-1. Per germline, CDR1 DFQATT and CDR2 SNEGSKA (reference sequence). This CDR3 spans 15 amino acids. The CDR3 here is CSARDRRSSYNEQFF.